This T cell receptor (beta chain) was documented in a study of PD-L1 blockade in urothelial cancer. Looking at the study overall: Analyses used blood from 3 weeks (second dose) and 6 weeks after treatment start. Overall study results and limits: Durable benefit accompanied greater 3-week expansion of tumor-associated blood clones.

In regard to this clone: Its target is not known.

TCRdb's table, derived via immunoSEQ multiplex PCR, lists solely in-frame clones and lacks some. The table includes under 120,000 clones, under 85% detected once. The CDR3 is 14 amino acids. CDR1 and CDR2 from the germline V gene are SGHRS and YFSETQ. The germline V and J ends were trimmed by 4 bases and 2 bases, with 13 bases remaining between them. Samples spanned pretreatment and treatment, with 1 to 8 time points per patient. This sample comprised PBMCs, obtained around atezolizumab (anti-PD-L1) treatment. The V gene is TRBV5-1, the J gene TRBJ2-7; D is possibly TRBD2 (6 bases). The origin of this receptor is a man aged 50-60 years with urothelial cancer. The CDR3 nucleotides read TGCGCCAGCAGCGACCGGGAGCCCCCCTACGAGCAGTACTTC. Its protein product is CASSDREPPYEQYF.